The 9 T cell receptor beta chains presented below share a single source sample, sequenced in a study of blood T cell repertoires in COVID-19. Data came from immunoSEQ multiplex PCR; TCRdb stores just in-frame clones and leaves some out. The sample lists 210,000 or so clones, about 91% seen once, with around 1.5% in the top ten. The sequencing sample was made of peripheral blood. Source of these receptors: a man aged 18 to 30 with active or convalescent COVID-19.

Worth noting for this clone: The sample has other DNA sequences that encode this CDR3 too. V is TRBV18 and J is TRBJ1-4; TRBD1 agrees at 10 bases. The germline gives CDR1 KGHSH, CDR2 LQKENI. The V gene end was trimmed by 2 bases and the J gene end by 8 bases; junction bases not matched to a gene: 2. CDR3 length equals 14 residues. The CDR3 DNA sequence: TGTGCCAGCTCACCAGGACAGGGGGGCGAAAAACTGTTTTTT. Translating it yields CASSPGQGGEKLFF.

The rearrangement joins TRBV2 to TRBJ1-3; 7 bases align to TRBD1. CDR1 and CDR2 from the germline V gene are SNHLY and FYNNEI. The CDR3 sequence is 15 residues long. Trimming removed 8 bases from V and 4 bases from J; junction bases left unmatched: 11. DNA for the CDR3: TGTGCCAGCGGCCGGGACAGCACTCTCGGAAACACCATATATTTT. Translated: CASGRDSTLGNTIYF.

CDR3 in amino acids: CASSLNGGRTYNEQFF. The CDR3 nucleotides are TGTGCCAGCAGCTTAAATGGCGGGAGGACCTACAATGAGCAGTTCTTC. V and J are TRBV13 and TRBJ2-1; 8 bases agree with TRBD2. The germline V gene has CDR1 PRHDT and CDR2 FYEKMQ (reference sequence). V was clipped by 2 bases and J by 2 bases; unmatched bases: 5. The CDR3 is 16 residues long.

This rearrangement joins TRBV6-5 to TRBJ2-7, with a tentative D call TRBD2 (5 bases). The CDR3 runs to 15 residues. Trimming left V 9 bases short and J 2 bases short, with 20 bases between. Looked up from germline, CDR1 is MNHEY and CDR2 is SVGAGI. Here the CDR3 DNA reads TGTGCCAGTAACGCTCATCGGACTGATACCTACGAGCAGTACTTC. It codes for CASNAHRTDTYEQYF.

The chain uses TRBV3-1 (or the pseudogene TRBV3-2) and TRBJ1-5; TRBD1 is a possible D gene (6 bases). Germline CDR1 and CDR2: LGHDT and YNNKEL (reference sequence). V was shortened by 5 bases and J by 2 bases, with 16 bases between the two germline ends. The CDR3 contains 16 residues. CDR3 DNA: TGTGCCAGCAGCTGGACAGTAGCAGGGGGCAATCAGCCCCAGCATTTT. Residues: CASSWTVAGGNQPQHF.

This chain joins TRBV9 and TRBJ2-1; 8 nucleotides align to TRBD2. The V and J ends lost 3 bases and 9 bases, in that order; junction bases with no gene match: 8. The CDR3 spans 14 residues. Germline CDR1 reads SGDLS; CDR2 reads YYNGEE. The CDR3: CASSAPREGIEQFF. The CDR3 region has the DNA TGTGCCAGCAGCGCCCCCCGGGAGGGAATTGAGCAGTTCTTC.

The J gene is TRBJ1-4, the V gene TRBV5-1; 10 bases are a match to TRBD1. Losses at the gene ends were 4 bases for V and 6 bases for J; bases not matched to a gene: 6. Germline V gene data show CDR1 as SGHRS and CDR2 as YFSETQ. This CDR3 has 15 amino acids. The CDR3 sequence is CASSTPGTGDEKLFF. CDR3 sequence (DNA): TGCGCCAGCAGCACCCCCGGGACAGGGGATGAAAAACTGTTTTTT.

The rearrangement links TRBV6-2 or TRBV6-3 to TRBJ2-4; 10 bases agree with TRBD2. The CDR3 length is 16 residues. V was clipped by 4 bases and J by 0 bases; unmatched bases: 3. Germline lookup yields CDR1 MNHEY and CDR2 SVGEGT. CDR3 nucleotide sequence: TGTGCCAGCAGTTCCGGACTAGCGGTAGCCAAAAACATTCAGTACTTC. It encodes CASSSGLAVAKNIQYF.

The rearrangement joins TRBV9 to TRBJ2-3; TRBD2 agrees at 7 bases. V lost 4 bases to trimming and J lost 3 bases; unmatched junction nucleotides: 11. This CDR3 contains 16 residues. Germline CDR1 reads SGDLS; CDR2 reads YYNGEE. CDR3 region: CASSPLAGAVTDTQYF. The DNA for the CDR3 is TGTGCCAGCAGCCCTTTGGCGGGAGCTGTGACAGATACGCAGTATTTT.